One sample yielded the 13 T cell receptor beta chains listed below, sequenced in a study of T cells in localized non-small cell lung cancer. The repertoire was sequenced with immunoSEQ multiplex PCR; TCRdb's copy has only in-frame clones and lacks some. The data contain 35,000 to 45,000 clones, about 85% of them seen just once; the ten biggest clones take up over 6%. The material was peripheral blood, obtained before any cancer treatment. The receptors originated from a woman aged 18 to 49 with stage III lung adenocarcinoma.

The chain employs TRBV5-6 and TRBJ1-2, with D perhaps matching TRBD1 (5 bases). CDR3 length: 17 residues. The germline CDR1 and CDR2 sequences are SGHDT and YYEEEE. The V end lost 4 bases, the J end lost 8 bases, and 27 bases lay between the germline ends. The CDR3 coding sequence is TGTGCCAGCAGCAGGGGTGAGGGGCCAATCCCATTCGGGGGCTACACCTTC. Amino acid sequence: CASSRGEGPIPFGGYTF.

The rearrangement joins TRBV9 to TRBJ1-3; the D is unclear. The CDR3 runs to 16 residues. Trimming left V 0 bases short and J 0 bases short, with 10 bases between. Germline V gives CDR1 SGDLS, CDR2 YYNGEE. The CDR3 loop is CASSVEARSSGNTIYF. In nucleotides, the CDR3 is TGTGCCAGCAGCGTAGAGGCTAGGAGCTCTGGAAACACCATATATTTT.

The CDR3: CASSLRGRGTGELFF. CDR3 in DNA: TGTGCCAGCAGTTTAAGGGGGCGGGGCACCGGGGAGCTGTTTTTT. V and J are TRBV6-6 and TRBJ2-2, with D tentatively TRBD1 (7 bases). CDR3 length: 15 residues. Trimming cost V 4 bases and J 4 bases, with 13 bases left between them. Looked up from germline, CDR1 is MNHNY and CDR2 is SVGAGI (reference sequence).

The chain employs TRBV7-6 and TRBJ2-3; TRBD2 matches 8 bases. In germline, CDR1 is SGHVS, CDR2 FNYEAQ. This CDR3 comprises 18 residues. V shed 5 bases, J shed 4 bases, and the junction held 17 bases outside the gene matches. Here the CDR3 DNA reads TGTGCCAGCAGCGATCTAGAACGGGGGGGCCCCTCGGCAGATACGCAGTATTTT. Its translation is CASSDLERGGPSADTQYF.

With respect to this clone: This sample also contains other DNA sequences that code for the same CDR3. In DNA, the CDR3 is TGTGCCAGCAGCCTGGGAGGGAACACTGAAGCTTTCTTT. The encoded protein is CASSLGGNTEAFF. J is TRBJ1-1 and V is TRBV11-3; D not resolved. Between the trimmed V and J ends, which lost 5 bases and 1 base, there was a span of 8 bases. This CDR3 is 13 amino acids long. CDR1 and CDR2 (germline): SGHNT, YENEEA. The entire variable domain, with the rest obtained from reference TRBV11-3 and TRBJ1-1, is as follows: EAGVVQSPRYKIIEKKQPVAFWCNPISGHNTLYWYLQNLGQGPELLIRYENEEAVDDSQLPKDRFSAERLKGVDSTLKIQPAELGDSAVYLCASSLGGNTEAFFGQGTRLTVV.

The chain joins TRBV5-1 to TRBJ1-6; 7 nucleotides agree with TRBD1. Germline CDR1 reads SGHRS; CDR2 reads YFSETQ. After removal of 4 bases from V and 5 bases from J, the junction contained 3 bases not matched to a gene. This CDR3 is 14 amino acids long. CDR3 bases: TGCGCCAGCAGCCCGGGACAGAATAATTCACCCCTCCACTTT. This encodes CASSPGQNNSPLHF.

The genes are TRBV7-9 and TRBJ1-1, with D possibly being TRBD1 (5 bases). The germline V and J ends were trimmed by 4 bases and 4 bases, with 16 bases remaining between them. Germline V gene data show CDR1 as SEHNR and CDR2 as FQNEAQ (reference sequence). The CDR3 extends over 15 amino acids. This chain's CDR3 is CASSYTLGGGTEAFF. The CDR3 DNA follows: TGTGCCAGCAGCTACACATTGGGGGGTGGCACTGAAGCTTTCTTT.

The chain combines TRBV11-3 with TRBJ2-7, with TRBD1 matching 9 bases. This CDR3 is 16 amino acids long. Germline CDR1 is SGHNT and CDR2 is YENEEA. J lost 0 bases, V lost 4 bases, and 7 bases had no gene match. The CDR3 loop is CASSSPGTGLSYEQYF. The CDR3 DNA reads TGTGCCAGCAGCTCCCCCGGGACAGGGCTCTCCTACGAGCAGTACTTC.

Only one count was recorded for this clone. The same CDR3 is also encoded by other DNA sequences in this sample. The CDR3 spells CASSRGGGTDTQYF. In DNA form, the CDR3 reads TGTGCCAGCAGCCGTGGAGGGGGGACAGATACGCAGTATTTT. The rearrangement links TRBV6-5 to TRBJ2-3; D tentatively reads TRBD1 or TRBD2 (6 bases each). Germline CDR1 is MNHEY and CDR2 is SVGAGI. The CDR3 covers 14 residues. V lost 6 bases to trimming and J lost 3 bases, with 13 bases between them.

The rearrangement uses TRBV19 and TRBJ2-5; 7 nucleotides match TRBD1. Germline V CDR1 and CDR2: LNHDA, SQIVND (reference sequence). The J segment lost 7 bases and the V segment lost 7 bases, leaving 9 bases of the junction unmatched. This CDR3 contains 13 residues. The CDR3 protein is CASTPTGWATQYF. In DNA form, the CDR3 reads TGTGCCAGTACTCCGACAGGGTGGGCGACCCAGTACTTC.

The rearrangement links TRBV15 to TRBJ1-2; D remains ambiguous. The CDR3 spans 13 residues. V lost 0 bases to trimming and J lost 4 bases, with 6 bases between them. Per germline, CDR1 LNHNV and CDR2 YYDKDF (reference sequence). This chain's CDR3 is CATSRDLGYGYTF. The CDR3 DNA is TGTGCCACCAGCAGAGATCTAGGCTATGGCTACACCTTC.

The CDR3 nucleotides read TGTGCCAGCAGCTTGGAGGGCAGGACCTACGAGCAGTACTTC. This sequence encodes CASSLEGRTYEQYF. This chain uses TRBV5-6 with TRBJ2-7; no firm D call. The CDR3 is 14 residues long. Germline V lookup: CDR1 SGHDT, CDR2 YYEEEE. The V and J ends lost 0 bases and 2 bases respectively, with 9 bases between them.

CDR3: CAWSVGSNQPQHF. The CDR3 DNA is TGTGCCTGGAGTGTGGGGAGCAATCAGCCCCAGCATTTT. The chain carries TRBV30 and TRBJ1-5; D ambiguous. This CDR3 is 13 amino acids long. CDR1 is GTSNPN and CDR2 is SVGIG in the germline V gene (reference sequence). The V gene lost 0 bases and the J gene lost 1 base, with 4 bases spanning the gap.